The following is a T cell receptor beta chain sequence with its context. The data stem from a study of blood T cell repertoires in COVID-19. Study-wide context: Both acute and convalescent COVID-19 samples were obtained from the United States, Italy and Spain. PBMCs, B-cell-depleted T cells, or T cells provided the cDNA or gDNA that made up the material.

In the original analysis: Reference gene primer amplification gave nucleated cell count estimates. Produced via immunoSEQ multiplex PCR; TCRdb's table is partial and in-frame only. V and J calls and clone size follow that table, whereas D and trimming were derived from the DNA. This table holds 200,000 to 250,000 clones, 70% to 90% found once. V gave up 5 bases and J gave up 8 bases, with 13 bases separating them. This CDR3 is built from 13 residues. Germline V gives CDR1 SGHTA, CDR2 FQGTGA. The J gene is TRBJ2-1, the V gene TRBV7-3, with a possible D match to TRBD2 (5 bases). This TCR was sampled from a woman in her late teens or twenties who had recovered from COVID-19. Sequences were obtained from peripheral blood. The CDR3 spells CASSRDHGDEQFF. In DNA, the CDR3 is TGTGCCAGCAGCCGAGACCACGGGGATGAGCAGTTCTTC.